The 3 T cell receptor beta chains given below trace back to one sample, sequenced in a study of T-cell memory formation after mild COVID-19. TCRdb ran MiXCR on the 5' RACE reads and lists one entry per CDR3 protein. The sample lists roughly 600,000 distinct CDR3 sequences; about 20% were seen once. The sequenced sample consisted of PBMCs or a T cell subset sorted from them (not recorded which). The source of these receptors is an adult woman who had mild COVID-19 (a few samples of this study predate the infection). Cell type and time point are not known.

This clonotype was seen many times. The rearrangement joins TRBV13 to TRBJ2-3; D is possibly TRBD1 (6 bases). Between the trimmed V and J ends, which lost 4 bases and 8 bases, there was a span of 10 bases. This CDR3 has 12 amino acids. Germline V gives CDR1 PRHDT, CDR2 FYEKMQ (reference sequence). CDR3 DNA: TGTGCCAGCAGCTCCAGGGGCGGTACGCAGTATTTT. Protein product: CASSSRGGTQYF.

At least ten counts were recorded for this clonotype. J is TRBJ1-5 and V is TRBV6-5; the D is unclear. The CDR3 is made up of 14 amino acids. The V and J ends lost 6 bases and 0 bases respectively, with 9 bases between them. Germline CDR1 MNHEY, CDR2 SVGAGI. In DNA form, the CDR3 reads TGTGCCAGCAGGAGCCCTCATAGCAATCAGCCCCAGCATTTT. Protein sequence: CASRSPHSNQPQHF.

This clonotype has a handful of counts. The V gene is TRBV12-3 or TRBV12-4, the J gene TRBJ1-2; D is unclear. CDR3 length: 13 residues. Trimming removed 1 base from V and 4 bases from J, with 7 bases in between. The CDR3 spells CASSLGRLYGYTF. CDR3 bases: TGTGCCAGCAGTTTAGGACGCCTCTATGGCTACACCTTC.